These T cell receptor beta chains were read from a single sample in a study of control samples from healthy donors and cancer patients. Sequenced by immunoSEQ multiplex PCR; TCRdb stores in-frame clones only, minus some. The data contain about 120,000 clones, 88% of them singletons. The sample taken for sequencing was blood. These receptors were taken from a woman aged 70-85 years in good health. Each CDR3 is given with its conserved first and last residue. The D gene is left open where the match is weak. Expanded clones get a size class; other rows say once, few or many, or leave the size out.

j_call d_call v_call clone_size cdr3_nt cdr3_aa
TRBJ1-1 . TRBV7-3 . TGTGCCAGCAGCTTAATGTCCGGGCCCTATGAAGCTTTCTTT CASSLMSGPYEAFF
TRBJ2-1 TRBD1 TRBV5-5 . TGTGCCAGCAGCCCAGGACAGGGTCTCTCCTACAATGAGCAGTTCTTC CASSPGQGLSYNEQFF
TRBJ1-1 . TRBV12-3/TRBV12-4 . TGTGCCAGCAGTTTTGAGGAGAACACTGAAGCTTTCTTT CASSFEENTEAFF
TRBJ1-5 . TRBV3-1/TRBV3-2 . TGTGCCAGCAGCCTCAGCGGTGGGCCCCAGCATTTT CASSLSGGPQHF
TRBJ2-1 . TRBV24-1 . TGTGCCACCAGTGATTTGCTAAGGACCCCACGGGATGAGCAGTTCTTC CATSDLLRTPRDEQFF
TRBJ1-6 . TRBV9 . TGTGCCAGCAGCGTAGGGGGACTCGATTATAATTCACCCCTCCACTTT CASSVGGLDYNSPLHF
TRBJ2-3 . TRBV10-1 few TGCGCCAGCATGGGGTCCAGCACAGATACGCAGTATTTT CASMGSSTDTQYF
TRBJ1-2 . TRBV4-3 . TGCGCCAGCAGCCAAGATTGGGCAGGGGTTCGCTATGGCTACACCTTC CASSQDWAGVRYGYTF
TRBJ1-2 . TRBV6-5 . TGTGCCATCGGGGGTGGGGCTAACTATGGCTACACCTTC CAIGGGANYGYTF
TRBJ2-4 . TRBV4-2 . TGTGCCAGCAGCCAAGTAAGGGGCCTTGGCAAAAACATTCAGTACTTC CASSQVRGLGKNIQYF
TRBJ2-5 . TRBV5-5 . TGTGCCAGCACCCCCGGAGGGGGGATTGACGAGACCCAGTACTTC CASTPGGGIDETQYF
TRBJ2-5 . TRBV7-9 . TGTGCCAGCAGCCCCGGGTGGCAGCAAGAGACCCAGTACTTC CASSPGWQQETQYF
TRBJ1-3 TRBD1 TRBV9 . TGTGCCAGCAGCAAGAGGACAGGGGAAAACACCATATATTTT CASSKRTGENTIYF
TRBJ1-1 . TRBV5-1 . TGCGCCAGCAGCGGTGAAAGGGGTGCGAACACTGAAGCTTTCTTT CASSGERGANTEAFF